This T cell receptor (beta chain) appears in the sequencing data of a study of neurological immune-mediated disorders. General study results and limits: Expanded clones shared no CDR3 amino acid sequences across subjects, suggesting private repertoires in all groups.

TCRdb redid the calling of the 5' RACE reads with MiXCR, one entry per CDR3 protein. The sample lists over 60,000 distinct CDR3 sequences, roughly 4.9% occurring once. The CDR3 is 13 residues long. Trimming pared 4 bases from V and 0 bases from J, leaving 7 bases between. The germline gives CDR1 SQVTM, CDR2 ANQGSEA. This clonotype was found many times. Its target is not known. The sequencing input was PBMCs. This chain links TRBV29-1 with TRBJ2-1; TRBD2 is a possible D gene (5 bases). This TCR was sampled from a woman in her 70s with multiple sclerosis. The CDR3 region has the DNA TGCAGCGTTGGGACTTCCTCCTACAATGAGCAGTTCTTC. Translating it yields CSVGTSSYNEQFF.